The T cell receptor (beta chain) described here comes from a study of blood T cell repertoires in COVID-19. V lost 2 bases and J lost 8; bases outside the gene matches: 8. Germline CDR1 and CDR2: SGHTA and FQGTGA. The CDR3 has 15 amino acids. Sequencing used immunoSEQ multiplex PCR; TCRdb keeps in-frame clones, though not all of them. The sample holds around 300,000 clones, almost 90% seen once. Sequencing was performed on PBMCs or T cells enriched from blood (not recorded which). This clonotype originated in a woman aged 18-29 years with acute COVID-19. This chain uses TRBV7-3 with TRBJ2-3; 9 bases line up with TRBD2. The CDR3 coding sequence is TGTGCCAGCAGCTTAGCAGGGACTAGCCTAGGTACGCAGTATTTT. It encodes CASSLAGTSLGTQYF.